The clone carrying this T cell receptor beta chain was counted once. Its target is unknown. This sample was included in a study of metastatic and nonmetastatic thyroid tumors. CDR3 size: 12 residues. The V and J ends lost 4 bases and 11 bases respectively, with 12 bases between them. The V gene's germline CDR1 is SGHNT and CDR2 YENEEA. General study findings and limits: Reports indicated that malignant thyroid tumors showed significantly higher TCR beta diversity than benign nodules did, in blood and tumor.

Original processing notes: Clinicopathological groups of papillary thyroid cancer showed CDR3 differences that were used to build a distant-metastasis classifier. TCRdb re-processed the PCR reads through MiXCR. The V and J calls follow TCRdb's processing rather than the paper's. The data show approximately 17,000 clones, 16% seen once. Nobody among the patients had been given any treatment before thyroid surgery. The sequence came from a male donor with papillary thyroid cancer or a benign thyroid nodule (not recorded which). Some clones in this sample may be carry-over from other donors' samples. V gene TRBV11-3 combines with J gene TRBJ1-5; D may be TRBD1 (5 bases). The specimen was blood. CDR3 region: CASSSVLGAQHF. The CDR3 DNA sequence: TGTGCCAGCAGCTCCGTACTGGGGGCCCAGCATTTT.